A selection of T cell receptor beta chains follows, all from one sample in a study of breast tumors, draining lymph nodes, adjacent tissues. TCRdb reanalysed the multiplex PCR reads using MiXCR and keeps one entry per CDR3 protein. The sample includes about 94,000 distinct CDR3 sequences, around 28% of them seen just once. Material: axillary lymph node tissue. The receptor set was obtained from a female donor with breast cancer. Some clones in this sample may be carry-over from other donors' samples. Both conserved end residues are part of each CDR3. The D gene is left open where the match is weak. Expanded clones are given a class, and other clones once, few, many or no size at all.

d_gene	j_gene	v_gene	abundance	CDR3nt	CDR3aa
-	TRBJ2-1	TRBV25-1	many	TGTGCCAGCAGTGACTCGACAGGAATCCTAAAAGAGCAGTTCTTC	CASSDSTGILKEQFF
-	TRBJ2-7	TRBV6-2/TRBV6-3	many	TGTGCCACCTCGAGGTCCTACGAGCAGTACTTC	CATSRSYEQYF
-	TRBJ1-6	TRBV20-1	-	TGCAGTGCTAGAGAGGAGGCTCCACAAGGGAATTCACCCCTCCACTTT	CSAREEAPQGNSPLHF
-	TRBJ2-2	TRBV20-1	many	TGCAGTGCCTTGACAGGGAACACCGGGGAGCTGTTTTTT	CSALTGNTGELFF
-	TRBJ1-1	TRBV5-6	few	TGTGCCAGCAGCCAGCGGGACACTGAAGCTTTCTTT	CASSQRDTEAFF
-	TRBJ1-5	TRBV20-1	-	TGCAGTGCTGATGACCGGGGCAGGGGAACACAGCCCCAGCATTTT	CSADDRGRGTQPQHF
-	TRBJ2-6	TRBV6-5	many	TGTGCCAGCAGTTACTCATTAGGGACTGGGGCCAACGTCCTGACTTTC	CASSYSLGTGANVLTF
TRBD2	TRBJ2-5	TRBV11-2	-	TGTGCCAGCAGCTTAGTGGCTAGCGGACACCAAGAAGCCCAGTACTTC	CASSLVASGHQEAQYF
-	TRBJ2-3	TRBV29-1	many	TGCAGCGTTGCCGGGACCTTGAAGGGTACGCAGTATTTT	CSVAGTLKGTQYF
-	TRBJ2-7	TRBV19	-	TGTGCCAGTAGTCCGGGACACCCCTACGAGCAGTACTTC	CASSPGHPYEQYF
-	TRBJ2-1	TRBV5-4	many	TGTGCCAGCAGCTTGGCAAGGGAATCCTACAATGAGCAGTTCTTC	CASSLARESYNEQFF
-	TRBJ2-7	TRBV7-8	-	TGTGCCAGCAGCTTAGCCCACAGGGACTACGAGCAGTACTTC	CASSLAHRDYEQYF
-	TRBJ2-7	TRBV19	many	TGTGCCAGTAGCCCCCGTTTAGGCGGTAAGTCCTACGAGCAGTACTTC	CASSPRLGGKSYEQYF
-	TRBJ1-5	TRBV5-5	many	TGTGCCAGCAGCCCCTTAGGGGGGGGCAATCAGCCCCAGCATTTT	CASSPLGGGNQPQHF
TRBD1	TRBJ2-2	TRBV29-1	-	TGCAGCGTATACCGGGACAGGGTTGATTCCGGGGAGCTGTTTTTT	CSVYRDRVDSGELFF
-	TRBJ2-1	TRBV6-1	many	TGTGCCAGCAGTGAAGAAATGGTGGGGCAAAGTAAGCAGTTCTTC	CASSEEMVGQSKQFF
-	TRBJ1-1	TRBV7-8	many	TGTGCCAGCAGCCTCTCTGTTACGAACACTGAAGCTTTCTTT	CASSLSVTNTEAFF
-	TRBJ2-3	TRBV7-2	-	TGTGCCAGCAGCTTAGCCTCTAGCAGGAGATCCGCAGATCCGCAGTATTTT	CASSLASSRRSADPQYF
TRBD2	TRBJ2-3	TRBV12-3/TRBV12-4	-	TGTGCCAGCAGCTCTAGCGGGAGAACAGATACGCAGTATTTT	CASSSSGRTDTQYF
-	TRBJ1-4	TRBV6-1	many	TGTGCCAGCGGTTCGGGTTCAACTAATGAAAAACTGTTTTTT	CASGSGSTNEKLFF
TRBD1	TRBJ2-2	TRBV5-1	-	TGCGCCAGCATCCTCACCAACAGGGGAACCGGGGAGCTGTTCTTT	CASILTNRGTGELFF
-	TRBJ1-2	TRBV18	many	TGTGCCAGCTCAGCGATAGCCATCTCTAACTATGGCTACACCTTC	CASSAIAISNYGYTF
TRBD2	TRBJ2-7	TRBV7-2	many	TGTGCCAGCAGCCCGGGTTTCAGCGGGGGGGGCGAGCAGTACTTC	CASSPGFSGGGEQYF
TRBD1	TRBJ2-5	TRBV29-1	many	TGCAGCGTAGACAGGGATGGGGAGACCCAGTACTTC	CSVDRDGETQYF
-	TRBJ2-5	TRBV25-1	many	TGTGCCAGCAGTGAAAGGGCCCGGGGAGAAGAGACCCAGTACTTC	CASSERARGEETQYF
-	TRBJ2-3	TRBV7-2	many	TGTGCCAGCAGCTTAGTTCGGGATACGCAGTATTTT	CASSLVRDTQYF
TRBD1	TRBJ1-1	TRBV30	-	TGTGCCTGGAGGGTGGACAGGGGGCAGGGCACTGAAGCTTTCTTT	CAWRVDRGQGTEAFF
-	TRBJ2-4	TRBV30	-	TGTGCCTGGAGTGTACCCGGAGGCAAAAACATTCAGTACTTC	CAWSVPGGKNIQYF
-	TRBJ2-2	TRBV7-2	many	TGTGCCAGCAGCCTCCGACAGGAATCAACCGGGGAGCTGTTTTTT	CASSLRQESTGELFF
TRBD2	TRBJ2-2	TRBV5-1	many	TGCGCCAGCAGCTTGGTTCCAGCGGGGGACACCGGGGAGCTGTTTTTT	CASSLVPAGDTGELFF
TRBD1	TRBJ2-5	TRBV6-6	many	TGTGCCAGCAGTCACCAACAGGGGAGTTCTACGTTGTACTTC	CASSHQQGSSTLYF
-	TRBJ2-2	TRBV7-2	many	TGTGCCAGCAGCAACATCCAGGGGACCGGGGAGCTGTTTTTT	CASSNIQGTGELFF
TRBD2	TRBJ2-7	TRBV3-1	many	TGTGCCAGCAGGCTGCTAGCGGGAGCTTTTAACGAGCAGTACTTC	CASRLLAGAFNEQYF
-	TRBJ1-4	TRBV20-1	many	TGCAGTGCTCCGTTTGGTGAAAAACTGTTTTTT	CSAPFGEKLFF
-	TRBJ2-3	TRBV7-2	many	TGTGCCAGCAGCTCCCAGGAATCCCAGTATTTT	CASSSQESQYF
-	TRBJ1-6	TRBV7-6	-	TGTGCCAGCAGCGCCTCGGGGGCGAATTCACCCCTCCACTTT	CASSASGANSPLHF
-	TRBJ2-3	TRBV12-5	-	TGTGCTAGCGGGACCCGCACAGATACGCAGTATTTT	CASGTRTDTQYF
TRBD1	TRBJ2-7	TRBV2	many	TGTGCCAGCAGTGAAGGGAACAGGGGGTCCTACGAGCAGTACTTC	CASSEGNRGSYEQYF
-	TRBJ1-1	TRBV7-9	-	TGTGCCAGCAGCTTAACTGTGGAGTACACTGAAGCTTTCTTT	CASSLTVEYTEAFF
-	TRBJ2-1	TRBV7-3	many	TGTGCCAGCAGCTCCCAACCCTCTTCCGATGAGCAGTTCTTC	CASSSQPSSDEQFF
-	TRBJ1-3	TRBV6-5	many	TGTGCCAGCAGTCACTCGAGAGGGTGGCGGGACACCATATATTTT	CASSHSRGWRDTIYF
-	TRBJ1-4	TRBV10-3	many	TGTGCCATCAGTGAGTCAAGGGGTGGGGAAAAACTGTTTTTT	CAISESRGGEKLFF
TRBD1	TRBJ2-2	TRBV6-6	many	TGTGCCAGCAGGGCCGGGGACAGGGTAACCGGGGAGCTGTTTTTT	CASRAGDRVTGELFF
TRBD2	TRBJ2-1	TRBV7-3	many	TGTGCCAGCAGCTTGACTAGCGTCAATGAGCAGTTCTTC	CASSLTSVNEQFF
TRBD1	TRBJ1-2	TRBV29-1	many	TGCAGCGTCCGGGACAGGGATTTGTATGGCTACACCTTC	CSVRDRDLYGYTF
TRBD1	TRBJ1-1	TRBV29-1	many	TGCAGCGTTGATACTCAAACAGGGGAGCTCGGAGGAGCTTTCTTT	CSVDTQTGELGGAFF
TRBD1	TRBJ2-7	TRBV14	many	TGTGCCAGCAGCCATTGGGACAGGGGGGACGAGCAGTACTTC	CASSHWDRGDEQYF
-	TRBJ1-2	TRBV9	-	TGTGCCAGCAGCTTGGGCAGTATGAACTATGGCTACACCTTC	CASSLGSMNYGYTF
-	TRBJ1-1	TRBV6-5	few	TGTGCCAGCAGTTACTTATCCAGGGCGGGCACTGAAGCTTTCTTT	CASSYLSRAGTEAFF
TRBD2	TRBJ2-7	TRBV7-3	many	TGTGCCAGCAGCCGCCATGGGACTAGCATCGACGAGCAGTACTTC	CASSRHGTSIDEQYF
TRBD2	TRBJ2-1	TRBV18	-	TGTGCCAGCTCATCCTCAATCATAGCGGGAGACATAAATGAGCAGTTCTTC	CASSSSIIAGDINEQFF
-	TRBJ1-1	TRBV12-3/TRBV12-4	many	TGTGCCAGCAGTTCAATCTGGGAAGCTTTCTTT	CASSSIWEAFF
-	TRBJ2-3	TRBV7-2	many	TGTGCCAGCAGCTTAGGCGGTCGCGACGGGAGAGGCCCACGGACAGATACGCAGTATTTT	CASSLGGRDGRGPRTDTQYF
-	TRBJ2-2	TRBV7-3	-	TGTGCCAGCAGTCCGGCAGAGGGGGGACAGTTCACCGGGGAGCTGTTTTTT	CASSPAEGGQFTGELFF
TRBD1	TRBJ2-4	TRBV6-5	many	TGTGCCAGCAGTCCTAAGTCAGACAGGGGAGGCATTCAGTACTTC	CASSPKSDRGGIQYF
-	TRBJ2-2	TRBV20-1	few	TGCAGTGCGAGTGGCGAGGTCGGCACCGGGGAGCTGTTTTTT	CSASGEVGTGELFF